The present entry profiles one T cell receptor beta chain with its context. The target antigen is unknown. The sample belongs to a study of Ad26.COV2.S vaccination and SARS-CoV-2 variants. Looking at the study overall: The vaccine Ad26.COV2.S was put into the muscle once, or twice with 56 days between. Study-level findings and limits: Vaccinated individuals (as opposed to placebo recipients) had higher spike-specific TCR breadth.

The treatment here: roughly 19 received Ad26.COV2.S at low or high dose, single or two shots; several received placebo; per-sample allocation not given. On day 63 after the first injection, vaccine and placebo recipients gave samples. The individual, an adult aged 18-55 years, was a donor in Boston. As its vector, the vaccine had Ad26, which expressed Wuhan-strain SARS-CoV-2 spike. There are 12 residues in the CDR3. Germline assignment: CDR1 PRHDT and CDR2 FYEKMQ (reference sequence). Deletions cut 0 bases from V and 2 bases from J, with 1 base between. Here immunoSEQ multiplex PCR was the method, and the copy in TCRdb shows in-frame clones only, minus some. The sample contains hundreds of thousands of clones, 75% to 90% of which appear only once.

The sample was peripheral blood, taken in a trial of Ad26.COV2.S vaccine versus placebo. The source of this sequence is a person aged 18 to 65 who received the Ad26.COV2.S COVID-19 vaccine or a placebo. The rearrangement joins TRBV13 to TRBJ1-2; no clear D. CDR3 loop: CASSLGNYGYTF. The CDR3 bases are TGTGCCAGCAGCTTAGGGAACTATGGCTACACCTTC.